Below, one TCR beta chain is given with its context. The antigen is undetermined. A read error is possible here, since a much larger clone lies one base away. Fresh peripheral blood, roughly 9.4 ml, was the PBMC source. RNA transcripts were the template, and TCR beta CDR3 regions were amplified from them. Amplification began with first-round RT-PCR using HTBI primers, then second-round multiplex PCR was performed. TCRdb called the multiplex PCR reads again in MiXCR, with one record for every CDR3 protein. Of hundreds of thousands of distinct CDR3 sequences in the sample, 35% to 50% were seen once. The CDR3 is 15 amino acids. Germline CDR1 DFQATT, CDR2 SNEGSKA (reference sequence). V shed 4 bases, J shed 7 bases, and the junction held 9 bases outside the gene matches. These data originate in a study of Graves' ophthalmopathy and Graves' hyperthyroidism. General observations from the study: In blood appeared most of the expanded thyroid clonotypes whose frequency exceeded 0.001. The model's prediction of ophthalmopathy progression had around 70% sensitivity and roughly 72% specificity.

The genes are TRBV20-1 and TRBJ1-6; TRBD1 matches at 8 bases. The TCR comes from an adult man with Graves' ophthalmopathy. Sequenced material: peripheral blood. The CDR3 protein is CSAIPDRGWNSPLHF. The CDR3 DNA follows: TGCAGTGCTATACCCGACAGGGGCTGGAATTCACCCCTCCACTTT.